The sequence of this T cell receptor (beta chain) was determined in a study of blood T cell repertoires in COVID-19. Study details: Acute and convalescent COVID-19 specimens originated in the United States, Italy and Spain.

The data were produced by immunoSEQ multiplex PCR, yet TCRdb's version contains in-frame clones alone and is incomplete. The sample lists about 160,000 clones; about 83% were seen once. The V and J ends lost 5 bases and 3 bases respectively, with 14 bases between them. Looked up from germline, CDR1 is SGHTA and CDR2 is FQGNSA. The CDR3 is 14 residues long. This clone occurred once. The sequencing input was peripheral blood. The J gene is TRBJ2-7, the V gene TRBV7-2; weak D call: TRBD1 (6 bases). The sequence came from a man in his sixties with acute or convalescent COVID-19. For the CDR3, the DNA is TGTGCCAGCAGCACCTTTAGGACAGACTACGAGCAGTACTTC. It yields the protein CASSTFRTDYEQYF.